The source of this TCR beta chain is a study of CD8+CD57+ T cells in acquired aplastic anemia. As for the study in general: Sorting CD4+ and CD8+ cells gave DNA averaging approximately 3 ug. Findings and caveats of the study: The study identified 25 to 30 CD8+ CDR3 sequences shared by patients and controls. The study found no significant CD8+ Simpson's diversity difference between patients and controls.

The CDR3 runs 14 residues. Between the trimmed V and J ends, which lost 5 bases and 2 bases, there was a span of 13 bases. Germline V gives CDR1 LNHDA, CDR2 SQIVND (reference sequence). TCR beta VDJ combinations and CDR3 sequences were profiled from genomic DNA. Via MiXCR, TCRdb re-called the reads, giving one row per CDR3 protein. This table holds around 42,000 distinct CDR3 sequences, approximately 57% found once. As concerns this clonotype: Its specificity is unknown.

Patients selected for sequencing had displayed CD8+CD57+ cell expansion by flow cytometry. The study sampled blood from patients who had received no therapy. The receptor was isolated from a human donor with aplastic anemia. What was sequenced was sorted CD4+, CD8+, or CD8+CD57+ T cells (not recorded which) from PBMCs. J is TRBJ2-7 and V is TRBV19, with D perhaps TRBD1 (5 bases). Written as DNA, the CDR3 is TGTGCCAGTAGTTCCAGGGCACCAGCCTACGAGCAGTACTTC. Translated, it gives CASSSRAPAYEQYF.